Each of the 10 T cell receptor beta chains below was sequenced from the same sample in a study of cytomegalovirus exposure and HLA in healthy donors. 60 Vbeta and 13 Jbeta primers were used in PCR. TCRdb's copy holds only in-frame clones and misses some; the assay was immunoSEQ multiplex PCR. This sample has some 130,000 clones; around 63% occur once, and the top ten carry 1.5% to 2%. The sample taken for sequencing was PBMCs. The source is a human donor in good health.

The chain has TRBV5-5 and TRBJ2-7, with 9 bases lining up with TRBD2. After removal of 3 bases from V and 6 bases from J, the junction contained 7 bases not matched to a gene. CDR1 SGHKS and CDR2 YYEKEE come from the germline V gene (reference sequence). The CDR3 contains 14 residues. The CDR3 spells CASSSLAGDGEQYF. In DNA, the CDR3 is TGTGCCAGCAGCTCATTAGCGGGAGATGGCGAGCAGTACTTC.

There are a few counts of this clone. The chain recombines TRBV10-3 with TRBJ1-2; TRBD1 might be the D (5 bases). The CDR3 consists of 12 residues. Trimming shortened V by 0 bases and J by 8 bases, and 7 bases separated the two germline ends. In germline, CDR1 is ENHRY, CDR2 SYGVKD. The CDR3 bases are TGTGCCATCAGTGAGTCGACAGACGGCTACACCTTC. Translation: CAISESTDGYTF.

This clone appeared a few times. This rearrangement joins TRBV5-1 to TRBJ2-7; 11 nucleotides line up with TRBD2. V lost 4 bases, J lost 3 bases, and 6 bases stayed unmatched. The CDR3 covers 15 residues. Germline V gene lookup returns CDR1 SGHRS and CDR2 YFSETQ. The CDR3 loop reads CASSTTSGAYYEQYF. In nucleotides, the CDR3 is TGCGCCAGCAGCACGACTAGCGGGGCTTACTACGAGCAGTACTTC.

The chain has TRBV19 and TRBJ2-2, with D tentatively TRBD1 (7 bases). CDR3 length: 15 amino acids. Germline V lookup: CDR1 LNHDA, CDR2 SQIVND (reference sequence). The ends were cut back, 7 bases at V and 3 bases at J, with 15 bases in the middle. This CDR3 reads CASTSQGGYTGELFF. CDR3 bases: TGTGCCAGTACCTCCCAGGGGGGTTACACCGGGGAGCTGTTTTTT.

A few counts support this clone. The chain employs TRBV23-1 and TRBJ1-5; 8 bases are a match to TRBD1. TRBV23-1 is an ORF, and what it does is uncertain. V lost 3 bases to trimming and J lost 7 bases; unmatched junction nucleotides: 11. The CDR3 sequence is 16 residues long. The CDR3 DNA reads as TGCGCCAGCAGTCAGTCCGACAGGGGCTCGTGGCAGCCCCAGCATTTT. It codes for CASSQSDRGSWQPQHF.

This chain joins TRBV5-6 and TRBJ2-3, with 14 nucleotides matching TRBD2. The ends lost 4 bases at V and 3 bases at J; junction bases unmatched: 4. Germline V gives CDR1 SGHDT, CDR2 YYEEEE. The CDR3 loop spans 16 amino acids. CDR3 protein: CASSGTSGRRTDTQYF. The CDR3 DNA is TGTGCCAGCAGCGGGACTAGCGGGAGAAGGACAGATACGCAGTATTTT.

The rearrangement uses TRBV7-9 and TRBJ2-7, with a tentative D call TRBD2 (5 bases). The V and J ends lost 4 bases and 5 bases respectively, with 9 bases between them. Germline CDR1 and CDR2: SEHNR and FQNEAQ (reference sequence). This CDR3 region has 12 residues. Here the CDR3 DNA reads TGTGCCAGCAGCTCCCGGGGAAACGAGCAGTACTTC. Its protein is CASSSRGNEQYF.

The chain carries TRBV6-5 and TRBJ1-2, with D possibly matching TRBD1 (5 bases). V was trimmed by 6 bases and J by 3 bases, leaving 11 bases between them. This CDR3 is built from 13 residues. From germline, CDR1 is MNHEY and CDR2 SVGAGI. CDR3 sequence reads: CASRSTAHYGYTF. The CDR3, as DNA: TGTGCCAGCAGATCGACAGCCCACTATGGCTACACCTTC.

This clone has just one count. The CDR3 coding sequence is TGCGCCAGTAGAGCGCTGAGCTCCTACAATGAGCAGTTCTTC. It specifies CASRALSSYNEQFF. This chain connects TRBV23-1 to TRBJ2-1; D not certain. TRBV23-1 falls under the ORF class, with uncertain function. V was cut by 9 bases and J by 0 bases, with 12 bases left in between. CDR3 length: 14 amino acids.

The chain is built from TRBV9 and TRBJ2-5, with D possibly TRBD1 on 6 matching bases. CDR1 and CDR2 (germline): SGDLS, YYNGEE. This CDR3 contains 19 residues. Trimming stripped 5 bases from V and 5 bases from J, with 31 bases between. The CDR3 bases are TGTGCCAGCAGTGCCAATAGGTTACCTAGCCAACCAGGGGCTGAGACCCAGTACTTC. It translates to CASSANRLPSQPGAETQYF.